This T cell receptor (beta chain) was documented in a study of T-cell reconstitution after alpha-beta-depleted transplantation in children. The authors prepared the TCRbeta library with unique molecular identifiers. MiXCR, run by TCRdb on the PCR reads, gives a single entry per CDR3 protein. The sample lists some 340,000 distinct CDR3 sequences, under 13% seen once, with under 3% in the top ten. V was clipped by 0 bases and J by 6 bases, with 7 bases between them. The CDR3 has 13 residues. The germline gives CDR1 SGHDN, CDR2 FVKESK. The sequencing used PBMCs from the stem cell graft donor, collected from the stem cell graft. The clonotype was recovered from a human donor who donated a stem cell graft to a child with acute lymphoblastic leukemia. The chain is built from TRBV14 and TRBJ2-3, with D uncertain. The CDR3 loop reads CASSQDIDDTQYF. CDR3 DNA: TGTGCCAGCAGCCAAGATATCGACGATACGCAGTATTTT.